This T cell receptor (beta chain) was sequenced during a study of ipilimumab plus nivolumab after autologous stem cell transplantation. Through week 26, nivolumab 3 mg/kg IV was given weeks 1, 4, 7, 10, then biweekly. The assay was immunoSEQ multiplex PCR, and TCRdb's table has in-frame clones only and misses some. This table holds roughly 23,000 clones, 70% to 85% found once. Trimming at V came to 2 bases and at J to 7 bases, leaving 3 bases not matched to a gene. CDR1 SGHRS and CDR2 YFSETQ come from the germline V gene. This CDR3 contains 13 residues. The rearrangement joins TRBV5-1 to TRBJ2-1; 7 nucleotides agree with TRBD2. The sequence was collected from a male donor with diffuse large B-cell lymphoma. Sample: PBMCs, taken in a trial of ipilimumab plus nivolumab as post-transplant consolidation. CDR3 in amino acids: CASSFSGRNEQFF. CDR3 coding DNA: TGCGCCAGCAGCTTTTCCGGGAGGAATGAGCAGTTCTTC.